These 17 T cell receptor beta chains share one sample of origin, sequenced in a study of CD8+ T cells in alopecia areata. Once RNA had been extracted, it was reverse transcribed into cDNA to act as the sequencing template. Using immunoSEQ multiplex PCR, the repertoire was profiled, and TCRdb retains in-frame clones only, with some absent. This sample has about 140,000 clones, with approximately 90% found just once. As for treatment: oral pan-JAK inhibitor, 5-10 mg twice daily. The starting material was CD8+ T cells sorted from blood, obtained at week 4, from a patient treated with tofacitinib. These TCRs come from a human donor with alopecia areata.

The CDR3 loop is CASSVSGRATGELFF. The CDR3 DNA sequence: TGTGCCAGCAGCGTCAGCGGGAGGGCCACCGGGGAGCTGTTTTTT. This chain joins TRBV4-2 and TRBJ2-2, with 10 bases fitting TRBD2. Germline values: CDR1 LGHNA, CDR2 YNFKEQ. J lost 4 bases, V lost 5 bases, and 4 bases had no gene match. The CDR3 consists of 15 residues.

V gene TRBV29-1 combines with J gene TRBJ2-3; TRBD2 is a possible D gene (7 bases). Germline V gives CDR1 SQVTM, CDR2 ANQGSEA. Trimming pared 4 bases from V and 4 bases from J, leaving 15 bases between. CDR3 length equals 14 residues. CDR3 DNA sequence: TGCAGCGTTGGGGGGGCGGGAGTCGCAGATACGCAGTATTTT. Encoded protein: CSVGGAGVADTQYF.

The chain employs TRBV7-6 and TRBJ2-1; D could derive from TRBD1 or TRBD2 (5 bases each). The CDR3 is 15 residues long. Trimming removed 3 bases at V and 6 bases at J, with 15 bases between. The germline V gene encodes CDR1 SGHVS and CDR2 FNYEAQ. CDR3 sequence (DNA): TGTGCCAGCAGCTTCCGGACCGGGGCGGGCAATGAGCAGTTCTTC. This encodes CASSFRTGAGNEQFF.

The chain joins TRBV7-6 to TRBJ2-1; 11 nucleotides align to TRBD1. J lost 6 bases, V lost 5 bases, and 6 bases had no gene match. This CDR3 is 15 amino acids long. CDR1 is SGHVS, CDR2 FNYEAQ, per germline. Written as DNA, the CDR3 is TGTGCCAGCAGCCCCCGGGACAGGGGGATCAATGAGCAGTTCTTC. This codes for CASSPRDRGINEQFF.

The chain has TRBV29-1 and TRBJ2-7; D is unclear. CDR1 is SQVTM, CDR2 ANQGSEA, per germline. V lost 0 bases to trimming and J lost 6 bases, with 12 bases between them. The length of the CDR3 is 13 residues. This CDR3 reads CSVEDTLRGEQYF. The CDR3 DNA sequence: TGCAGCGTTGAAGATACGTTGAGAGGCGAGCAGTACTTC.

CDR3 sequence: CSVVPGGNTEAFF. The CDR3 nucleotides read TGCAGCGTTGTTCCAGGGGGCAACACTGAAGCTTTCTTT. V and J are TRBV29-1 and TRBJ1-1; 8 bases line up with TRBD1. This CDR3 is 13 amino acids long. CDR1 SQVTM and CDR2 ANQGSEA come from the germline V gene. J was trimmed by 2 bases and V by 4 bases; bases with no gene match: 3.

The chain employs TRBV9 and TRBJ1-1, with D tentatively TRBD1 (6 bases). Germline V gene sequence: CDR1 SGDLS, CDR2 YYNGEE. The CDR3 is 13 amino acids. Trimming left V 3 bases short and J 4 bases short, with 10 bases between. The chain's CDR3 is CASSEGDGTEAFF. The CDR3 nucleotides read TGTGCCAGCAGCGAGGGGGATGGCACTGAAGCTTTCTTT.

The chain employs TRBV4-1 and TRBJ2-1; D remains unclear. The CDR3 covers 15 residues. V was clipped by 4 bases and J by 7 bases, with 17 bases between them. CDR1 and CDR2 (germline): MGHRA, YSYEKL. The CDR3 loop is CASSLGLGRRNEQFF. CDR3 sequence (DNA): TGCGCCAGCAGCCTAGGTTTGGGCAGGCGGAATGAGCAGTTCTTC.

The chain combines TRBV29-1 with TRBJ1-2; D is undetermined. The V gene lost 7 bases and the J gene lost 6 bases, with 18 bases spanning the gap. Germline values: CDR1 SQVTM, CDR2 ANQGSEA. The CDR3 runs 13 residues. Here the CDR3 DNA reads TGCAGCGCCGAGGAGGATGCCGAGGATGGCTACACCTTC. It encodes CSAEEDAEDGYTF.

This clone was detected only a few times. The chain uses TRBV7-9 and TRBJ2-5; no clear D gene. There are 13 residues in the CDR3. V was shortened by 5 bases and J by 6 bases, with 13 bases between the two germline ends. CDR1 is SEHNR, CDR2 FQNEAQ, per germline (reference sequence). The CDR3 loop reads CASSHSFPKTQYF. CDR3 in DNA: TGTGCCAGCAGCCACAGCTTTCCCAAGACCCAGTACTTC. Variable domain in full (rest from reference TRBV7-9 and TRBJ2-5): DTGVSQNPRHKITKRGQNVTFRCDPISEHNRLYWYRQTLGQGPEFLTYFQNEAQLEKSRLLSDRFSAERPKGSFSTLEIQRTEQGDSAMYLCASSHSFPKTQYFGPGTRLLVL.

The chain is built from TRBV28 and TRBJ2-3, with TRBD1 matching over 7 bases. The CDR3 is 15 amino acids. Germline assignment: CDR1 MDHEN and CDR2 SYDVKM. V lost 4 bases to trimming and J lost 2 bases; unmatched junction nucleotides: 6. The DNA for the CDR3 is TGTGCCAGCAGTTCGTGGGACAGAGACACAGATACGCAGTATTTT. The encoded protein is CASSSWDRDTDTQYF.

CDR3 sequence: CSVVLRDRGYEQYF. The CDR3 nucleotides read TGCAGCGTCGTCCTCCGGGACAGGGGCTACGAGCAGTACTTC. J is TRBJ2-7 and V is TRBV29-1; 10 bases agree with TRBD1. Trimming took 6 bases from V and 3 from J; bases not matched to a gene: 8. CDR3 length: 14 amino acids. Per germline, CDR1 SQVTM and CDR2 ANQGSEA.

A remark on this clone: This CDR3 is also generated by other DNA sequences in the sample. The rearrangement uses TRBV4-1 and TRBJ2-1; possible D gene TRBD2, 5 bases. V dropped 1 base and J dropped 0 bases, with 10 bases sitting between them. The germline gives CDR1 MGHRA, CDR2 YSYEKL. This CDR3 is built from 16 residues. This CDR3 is CASSQVGESSYNEQFF. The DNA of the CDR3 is TGCGCCAGCAGCCAAGTTGGGGAGAGCTCCTACAATGAGCAGTTCTTC.

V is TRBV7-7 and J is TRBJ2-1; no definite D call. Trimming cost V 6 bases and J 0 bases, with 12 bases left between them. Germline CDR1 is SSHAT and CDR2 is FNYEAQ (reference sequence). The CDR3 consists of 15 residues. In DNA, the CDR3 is TGTGCCAGCAGTTCTAAGGGTAGCTCCTACAATGAGCAGTTCTTC. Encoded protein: CASSSKGSSYNEQFF. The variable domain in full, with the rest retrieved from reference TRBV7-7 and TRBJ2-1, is GAGVSQSPRYKVTKRGQDVTLRCDPISSHATLYWYQQALGQGPEFLTYFNYEAQPDKSGLPSDRFSAERPEGSISTLTIQRTEQRDSAMYRCASSSKGSSYNEQFFGPGTRLTVL.

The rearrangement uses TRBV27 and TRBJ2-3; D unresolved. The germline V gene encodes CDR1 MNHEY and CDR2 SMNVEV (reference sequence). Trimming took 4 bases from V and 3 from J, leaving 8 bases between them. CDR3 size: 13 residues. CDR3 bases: TGTGCCAGCAGTTACTCAGCGACAGATACGCAGTATTTT. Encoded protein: CASSYSATDTQYF.

CDR3 in DNA: TGTGCCAGCAGCTTAACGGGCCCCCTCAATGAGCAGTTCTTC. It specifies CASSLTGPLNEQFF. This chain connects TRBV13 to TRBJ2-1, with D hard to call. Germline V CDR1 and CDR2: PRHDT, FYEKMQ (reference sequence). CDR3 length: 14 residues. V was cut by 2 bases and J by 6 bases, with 11 bases left in between.

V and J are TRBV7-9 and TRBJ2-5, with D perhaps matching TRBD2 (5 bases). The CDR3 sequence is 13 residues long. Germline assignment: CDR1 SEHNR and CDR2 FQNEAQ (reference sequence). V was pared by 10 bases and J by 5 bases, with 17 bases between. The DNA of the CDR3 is TGTGCCATGTTAGAGGGAGAAGGGGAGACCCAGTACTTC. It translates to CAMLEGEGETQYF.